Given below is one T cell receptor beta chain in context. The antigen is not known. This sample was taken from a study of PD-1 blockade in classical Hodgkin lymphoma. General observations from the study: By C4D1, CD4+ diversity increased significantly, especially in complete responders. It was among complete responders that baseline diversity resembled that of newly diagnosed patients.

Brentuximab vedotin exposure varied, and every patient relapsed after autologous stem cell transplantation. TCRdb's copy holds only in-frame clones and misses some; the assay was immunoSEQ multiplex PCR. The sample has about 50,000 clones, approximately 73% seen once; the top ten hold approximately 16%. V lost 6 bases and J lost 0, with 12 bases in between. The CDR3 is 14 residues long. Germline V gives CDR1 SNHLY, CDR2 FYNNEI. This chain links TRBV2 with TRBJ2-7; D unclear. This TCR came from a human donor with classical Hodgkin lymphoma. This sample comprised peripheral blood mononuclear cells (PBMCs), obtained before the second cycle of nivolumab. The CDR3, as DNA: TGTGCCAGCAGGCAGAACACTCTCTCCTACGAGCAGTACTTC. Residues: CASRQNTLSYEQYF.